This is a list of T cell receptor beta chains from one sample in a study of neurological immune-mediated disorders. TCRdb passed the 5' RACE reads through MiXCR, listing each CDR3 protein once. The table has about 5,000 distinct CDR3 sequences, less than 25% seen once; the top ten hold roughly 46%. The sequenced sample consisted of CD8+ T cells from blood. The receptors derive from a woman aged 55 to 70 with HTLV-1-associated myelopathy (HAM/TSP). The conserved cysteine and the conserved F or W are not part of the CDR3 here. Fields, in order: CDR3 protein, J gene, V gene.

ATSRGFYEQY | TRBJ2-7 | TRBV15
ASSPGLSGNTIY | TRBJ1-3 | TRBV7-2
ASSSTSYKGMNTEAF | TRBJ1-1 | TRBV7-9
ASSYTPTSYDEQY | TRBJ2-7 | TRBV7-8
SDRTASLGYT | TRBJ1-2 | TRBV29-1
ASSLHNEQF | TRBJ2-1 | TRBV12-3/TRBV12-4
SAPSGRGSEQF | TRBJ2-1 | TRBV20-1
ASRSRFNEKLF | TRBJ1-4 | TRBV27
SARTQGNGYT | TRBJ1-2 | TRBV20-1
AISEPSGRSDTQY | TRBJ2-3 | TRBV10-3
ASGGQSGGYGYT | TRBJ1-2 | TRBV19
ASSSAIRNQTQH | TRBJ1-5 | TRBV7-2
SAPYGYT | TRBJ1-2 | TRBV20-1
ATSDLFDTGEQF | TRBJ2-1 | TRBV24-1
ASSLRTGVKTQY | TRBJ2-5 | TRBV27
ASSLVSVSSYNEQF | TRBJ2-1 | TRBV7-9
ASSSGGGNTEAF | TRBJ1-1 | TRBV9
SARQPDGGNYGYT | TRBJ1-2 | TRBV20-1
ASTTGTVGEQY | TRBJ2-7 | TRBV19
SARPMGAASNEKLF | TRBJ1-4 | TRBV20-1
ASSQELVTGANYGYT | TRBJ1-2 | TRBV3-1
ASSQVSLPFGPNYGYT | TRBJ1-2 | TRBV4-3
ASSQDNGRGNTIY | TRBJ1-3 | TRBV4-3
ASSLKSGDPTDTQY | TRBJ2-3 | TRBV7-9
ASSPGTAQGNTIY | TRBJ1-3 | TRBV11-3